The present TCR beta chain was sequenced within a study of beta chain features in type 1 diabetes. General study points: Whether TCRB rearrangement is influenced by HLA type was left unresolved in this analysis. Among all four CD4+ subsets, Type 1 diabetes patients had TCRB CDR3s that were moderately but significantly shorter.

Regarding this clone: Its antigen is not known.

Since all of the isolated RNA was reverse transcribed, expressed TCRB transcripts were what got sequenced. TCRdb's table, derived via immunoSEQ multiplex PCR, lists solely in-frame clones and lacks some. This sample has approximately 70,000 clones, with approximately 47% found just once. This TCR derives from a man aged 25-40 years with type 1 diabetes. The specimen was central memory CD4+ T cells from blood.

CDR3 in amino acids: CASSIEGNPSALTF. In DNA, the CDR3 is TGTGCCAGTAGTATAGAGGGCAACCCCTCGGCCCTGACTTTC. J is TRBJ2-6 and V is TRBV19; D call uncertain. Trimming stripped 0 bases from V and 15 bases from J, with 15 bases between. This CDR3 spans 14 amino acids. Germline CDR1 reads LNHDA; CDR2 reads SQIVND (reference sequence).